This passage covers 10 T cell receptor beta chains from one sample sequenced in a study of T cell responses to AZD1222 COVID-19 vaccine. TCRdb's table, derived via immunoSEQ multiplex PCR, lists solely in-frame clones and lacks some. Of around 100,000 clones in the sample, 90% to 95% were seen once. This sample comprised peripheral blood, obtained on day 0 of AZD1222 vaccination. The receptors stem from an adult in good health.

The gene calls are TRBV7-2 and TRBJ2-5, with TRBD2 as a possible D gene (6 bases). Between the trimmed V and J ends, which lost 5 bases and 4 bases, there was a span of 14 bases. Germline assignment: CDR1 SGHTA and CDR2 FQGNSA. The CDR3 sequence is 14 residues long. This chain's CDR3 is CASSRAGGGETQYF. The CDR3, as DNA: TGTGCCAGCAGCAGAGCCGGGGGAGGAGAGACCCAGTACTTC.

This clone was detected only a few times. CDR3 protein: CSVQRTGLPDTQYF. Written as DNA, the CDR3 is TGCAGCGTTCAAAGGACAGGGCTTCCTGATACGCAGTATTTT. The J gene is TRBJ2-3, the V gene TRBV29-1, with 8 bases lining up with TRBD1. V was pared by 5 bases and J by 6 bases, with 10 bases of the junction left unmatched. The CDR3 is made up of 14 amino acids. Germline V gene lookup returns CDR1 SQVTM and CDR2 ANQGSEA.

V usage is TRBV11-2 and J usage is TRBJ1-2, with 7 bases matching TRBD1. This CDR3 has 14 residues. Per the germline V gene, CDR1 is SGHAT and CDR2 is FQNNGV. V trimming: 3 bases; J trimming: 8 bases; junction bases outside the gene matches: 9. CDR3 residues: CASSFNRQGVGYTF. The CDR3 nucleotides read TGTGCCAGCAGCTTTAATCGACAGGGCGTCGGCTACACCTTC.

V and J are TRBV10-2 and TRBJ2-7; maybe TRBD2 (6 bases). This CDR3 comprises 15 residues. Germline V lookup: CDR1 WSHSY, CDR2 SAAADI. V was clipped by 0 bases and J by 3 bases, with 12 bases between them. CDR3 nucleotide sequence: TGCGCCAGCAGTGAGTCCGGCGGGACTGTCTACGAGCAGTACTTC. It codes for CASSESGGTVYEQYF.

The genes are TRBV7-3 and TRBJ2-3, with 8 bases lining up with TRBD2. This CDR3 has 17 residues. Germline CDR1 is SGHTA and CDR2 is FQGTGA. V shed 5 bases, J shed 0 bases, and the junction held 10 bases outside the gene matches. CDR3 bases: TGTGCCAGCAGCACTCACCCGCGGGGGGCTAGCACAGATACGCAGTATTTT. Protein product: CASSTHPRGASTDTQYF.

The gene calls are TRBV9 and TRBJ2-1, with D unclear. The germline V gene encodes CDR1 SGDLS and CDR2 YYNGEE. The V end was cut by 6 bases, the J end by 8 bases, with 15 bases between. This CDR3 has 13 amino acids. Here the CDR3 DNA reads TGTGCCAGCACGACTCCCTTCGGCGATGAGCAGTTCTTC. The encoded protein is CASTTPFGDEQFF.

J is TRBJ1-2 and V is TRBV15; D call uncertain. Germline V CDR1 and CDR2: LNHNV, YYDKDF (reference sequence). CDR3 length: 13 residues. Trimming took 0 bases from V and 5 from J, leaving 7 bases between them. The CDR3 DNA reads as TGTGCCACCAGCAGAGATCTGGATTATGGCTACACCTTC. Amino acid sequence: CATSRDLDYGYTF.

The chain links TRBV19 to TRBJ1-1; the match to TRBD1 covers 9 bases. Germline V gene data show CDR1 as LNHDA and CDR2 as SQIVND (reference sequence). The CDR3 is made up of 13 amino acids. V gave up 8 bases and J gave up 10 bases; unmatched junction bases: 11. DNA of the CDR3: TGTGCCAGTGGGGGACAGGGTCCCTCCGGAGCTTTCTTT. Translating gives CASGGQGPSGAFF.

This chain joins TRBV3-1 (or the pseudogene TRBV3-2) and TRBJ1-2; D is possibly TRBD1 (6 bases). In germline, CDR1 is LGHDT, CDR2 YNNKEL (reference sequence). This CDR3 region has 14 residues. Between the trimmed V and J ends, which lost 1 base and 4 bases, there was a span of 10 bases. The CDR3 DNA follows: TGTGCCAGCAGCCAAGGAGGGGGAAGCTATGGCTACACCTTC. Its protein product is CASSQGGGSYGYTF.

V usage is TRBV5-4 and J usage is TRBJ1-6, with a tentative D call TRBD1 (6 bases). CDR1 SGHNT and CDR2 YYREEE come from the germline V gene (reference sequence). This CDR3 comprises 17 residues. V was cut by 2 bases and J by 6 bases, with 18 bases left in between. The CDR3 is CASSLKPRGGANSPLHF. CDR3 nucleotides: TGTGCCAGCAGCTTAAAACCGCGGGGGGGCGCTAATTCACCCCTCCACTTT. Supplemented by reference TRBV5-4 and TRBJ1-6, the full variable domain reads ETGVTQSPTHLIKTRGQQVTLRCSSQSGHNTVSWYQQALGQGPQFIFQYYREEENGRGNFPPRFSGLQFPNYSSELNVNALELDDSALYLCASSLKPRGGANSPLHFGNGTRLTVT.